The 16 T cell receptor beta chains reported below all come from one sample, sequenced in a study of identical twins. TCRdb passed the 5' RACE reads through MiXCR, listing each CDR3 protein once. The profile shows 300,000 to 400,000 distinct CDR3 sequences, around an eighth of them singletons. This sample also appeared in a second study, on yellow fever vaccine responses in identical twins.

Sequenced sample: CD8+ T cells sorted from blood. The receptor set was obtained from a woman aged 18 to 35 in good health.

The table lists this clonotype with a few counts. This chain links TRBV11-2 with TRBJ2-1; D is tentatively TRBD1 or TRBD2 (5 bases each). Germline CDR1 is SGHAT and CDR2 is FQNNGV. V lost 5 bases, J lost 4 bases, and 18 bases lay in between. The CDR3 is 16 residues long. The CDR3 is CASSPVMPGLYNEQFF. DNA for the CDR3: TGTGCCAGCAGCCCAGTGATGCCGGGGCTTTACAATGAGCAGTTCTTC.

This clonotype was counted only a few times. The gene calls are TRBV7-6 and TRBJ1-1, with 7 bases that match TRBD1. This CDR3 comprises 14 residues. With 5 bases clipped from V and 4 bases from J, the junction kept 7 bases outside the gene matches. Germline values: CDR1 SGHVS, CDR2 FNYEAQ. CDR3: CASSPEHRGTEAFF. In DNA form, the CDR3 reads TGTGCCAGCAGCCCGGAACACAGGGGCACTGAAGCTTTCTTT.

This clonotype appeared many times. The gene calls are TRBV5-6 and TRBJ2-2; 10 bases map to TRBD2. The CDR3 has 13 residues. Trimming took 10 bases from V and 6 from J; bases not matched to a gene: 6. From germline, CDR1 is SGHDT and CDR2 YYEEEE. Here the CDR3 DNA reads TGTGCCGACCAGCGGGGGGGCGCCGGGGAGCTGTTTTTT. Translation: CADQRGGAGELFF.

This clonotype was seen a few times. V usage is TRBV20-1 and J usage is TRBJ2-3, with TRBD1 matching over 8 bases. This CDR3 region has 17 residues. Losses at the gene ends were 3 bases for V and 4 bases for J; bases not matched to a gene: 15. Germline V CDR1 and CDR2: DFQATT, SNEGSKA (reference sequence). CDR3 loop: CSASFGSGQGIADTQYF. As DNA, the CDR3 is TGCAGTGCTAGTTTTGGGAGCGGACAGGGTATCGCAGATACGCAGTATTTT.

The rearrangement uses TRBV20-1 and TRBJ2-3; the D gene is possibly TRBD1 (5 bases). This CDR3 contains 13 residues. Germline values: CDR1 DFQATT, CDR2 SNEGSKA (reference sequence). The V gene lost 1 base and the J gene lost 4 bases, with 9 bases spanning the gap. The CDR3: CSARAGRADTQYF. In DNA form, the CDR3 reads TGCAGTGCTAGAGCGGGCAGGGCAGATACGCAGTATTTT.

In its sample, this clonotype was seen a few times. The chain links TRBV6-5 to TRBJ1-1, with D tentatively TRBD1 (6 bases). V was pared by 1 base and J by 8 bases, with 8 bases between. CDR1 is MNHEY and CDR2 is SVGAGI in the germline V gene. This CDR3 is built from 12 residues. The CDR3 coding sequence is TGTGCCAGCAGTTACTTGAGGGGGGAAGCTTTCTTT. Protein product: CASSYLRGEAFF.

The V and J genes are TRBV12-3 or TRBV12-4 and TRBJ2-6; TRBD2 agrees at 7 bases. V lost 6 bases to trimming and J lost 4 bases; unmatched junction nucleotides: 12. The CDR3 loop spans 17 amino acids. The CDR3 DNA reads TGTGCCAGCAGCCACCTCCTGGGGGGGTTAGGGGCCAACGTCCTGACTTTC. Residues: CASSHLLGGLGANVLTF.

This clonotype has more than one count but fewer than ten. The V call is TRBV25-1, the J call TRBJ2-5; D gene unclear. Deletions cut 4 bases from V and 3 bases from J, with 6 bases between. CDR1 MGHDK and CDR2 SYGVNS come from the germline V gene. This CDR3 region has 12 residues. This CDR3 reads CASSVGEETQYF. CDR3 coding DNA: TGTGCCAGCAGTGTGGGCGAAGAGACCCAGTACTTC.

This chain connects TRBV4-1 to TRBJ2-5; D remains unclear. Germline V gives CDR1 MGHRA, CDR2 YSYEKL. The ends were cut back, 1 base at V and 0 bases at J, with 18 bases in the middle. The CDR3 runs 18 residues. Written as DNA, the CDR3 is TGCGCCAGCAGCCAAGGATGGTGGATAGTATCATACCAAGAGACCCAGTACTTC. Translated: CASSQGWWIVSYQETQYF.

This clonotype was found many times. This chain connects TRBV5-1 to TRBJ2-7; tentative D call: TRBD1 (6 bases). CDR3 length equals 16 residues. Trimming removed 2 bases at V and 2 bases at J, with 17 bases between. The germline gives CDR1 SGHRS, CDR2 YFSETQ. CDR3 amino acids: CASSLTGFGDTYEQYV. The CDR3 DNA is TGCGCCAGCAGCTTAACAGGGTTTGGGGATACCTACGAGCAGTACGTC.

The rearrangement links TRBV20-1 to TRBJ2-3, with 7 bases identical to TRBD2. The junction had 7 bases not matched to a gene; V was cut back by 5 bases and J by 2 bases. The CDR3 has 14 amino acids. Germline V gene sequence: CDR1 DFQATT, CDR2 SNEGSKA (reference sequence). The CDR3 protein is CSAVAGYYTDTQYF. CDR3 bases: TGCAGTGCTGTAGCGGGCTACTACACAGATACGCAGTATTTT.

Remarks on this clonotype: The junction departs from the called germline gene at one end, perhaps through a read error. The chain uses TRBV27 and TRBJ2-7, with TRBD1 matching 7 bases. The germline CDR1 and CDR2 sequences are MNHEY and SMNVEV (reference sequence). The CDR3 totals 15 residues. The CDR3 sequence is CASSSRQGSNYQQYF. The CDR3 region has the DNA TGTGCCAGCAGTTCCCGACAGGGATCTAACTACCAGCAGTACTTC.

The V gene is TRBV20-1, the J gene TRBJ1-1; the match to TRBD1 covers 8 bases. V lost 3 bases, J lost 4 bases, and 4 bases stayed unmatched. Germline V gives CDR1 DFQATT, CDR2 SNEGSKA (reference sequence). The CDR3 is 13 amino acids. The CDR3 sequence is CSASQGAVTEAFF. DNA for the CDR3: TGCAGTGCTAGTCAGGGGGCTGTCACTGAAGCTTTCTTT.

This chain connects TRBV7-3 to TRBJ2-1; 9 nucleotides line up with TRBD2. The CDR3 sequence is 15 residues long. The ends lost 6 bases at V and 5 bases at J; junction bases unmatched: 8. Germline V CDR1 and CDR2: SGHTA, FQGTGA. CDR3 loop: CASRSQREVNNEQFF. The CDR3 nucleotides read TGTGCCAGCAGGTCCCAGCGGGAGGTGAACAATGAGCAGTTCTTC.

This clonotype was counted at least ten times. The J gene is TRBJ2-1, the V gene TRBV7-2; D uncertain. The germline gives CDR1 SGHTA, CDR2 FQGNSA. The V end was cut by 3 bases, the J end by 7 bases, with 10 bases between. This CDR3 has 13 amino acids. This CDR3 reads CASSFDDGNEQFF. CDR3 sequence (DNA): TGTGCCAGCAGCTTCGATGACGGTAATGAGCAGTTCTTC.

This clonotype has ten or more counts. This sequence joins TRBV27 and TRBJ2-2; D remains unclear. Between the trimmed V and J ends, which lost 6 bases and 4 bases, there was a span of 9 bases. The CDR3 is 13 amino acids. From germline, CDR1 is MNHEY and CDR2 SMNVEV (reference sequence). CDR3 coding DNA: TGTGCCAGCAGCCTGTCTAGCACCGGGGAGCTGTTTTTT. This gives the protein CASSLSSTGELFF.